The 11 T cell receptor beta chains listed next were all sequenced from one sample in a study of blood T cell repertoires in COVID-19. Clones were sequenced by immunoSEQ multiplex PCR, and TCRdb holds only the in-frame ones, with some missing. Here the sample spans some 170,000 clones, roughly 90% being singletons. Material: PBMCs or T cells enriched from blood (not recorded which). These receptors were obtained from a human donor with acute COVID-19. The donor label of this sample is uncertain.

This clone was picked up a small number of times. This chain uses TRBV3-1 (or the pseudogene TRBV3-2) with TRBJ2-1; TRBD2 agrees at 11 bases. This CDR3 is 16 amino acids long. V trimming: 0 bases; J trimming: 6 bases; junction bases outside the gene matches: 4. Germline V gene sequence: CDR1 LGHDT, CDR2 YNNKEL (reference sequence). The CDR3 loop is CASSQDLLAGVNEQFF. The CDR3 DNA sequence: TGTGCCAGCAGCCAAGATCTACTAGCGGGGGTCAATGAGCAGTTCTTC.

The chain recombines TRBV9 with TRBJ2-1; 7 nucleotides agree with TRBD2. The junction had 17 bases not matched to a gene; V was cut back by 4 bases and J by 4 bases. Germline CDR1 SGDLS, CDR2 YYNGEE. The CDR3 runs to 18 residues. CDR3 loop: CASSFRRGSSDVYNEQFF. In DNA form, the CDR3 reads TGTGCCAGCAGCTTCAGGCGGGGGAGCTCCGACGTTTACAATGAGCAGTTCTTC. Filled out from reference TRBV9 and TRBJ2-1, the complete variable domain reads DSGVTQTPKHLITATGQRVTLRCSPRSGDLSVYWYQQSLDQGLQFLIQYYNGEERAKGNILERFSAQQFPDLHSELNLSSLELGDSALYFCASSFRRGSSDVYNEQFFGPGTRLTVL.

V gene TRBV7-2 combines with J gene TRBJ1-3; 9 bases fit TRBD1. Germline V gene sequence: CDR1 SGHTA, CDR2 FQGNSA. CDR3 size: 16 residues. V trimming: 1 base; J trimming: 4 bases; junction bases outside the gene matches: 5. The CDR3 loop reads CASSLVRDRVGNTIYF. The DNA of the CDR3 is TGTGCCAGCAGCTTAGTCCGGGACAGGGTAGGAAACACCATATATTTT.

The V gene is TRBV30, the J gene TRBJ1-1; D gene ambiguous. The germline V gene has CDR1 GTSNPN and CDR2 SVGIG (reference sequence). The CDR3 is made up of 12 amino acids. The V gene lost 5 bases and the J gene lost 7 bases, with 14 bases spanning the gap. The CDR3 nucleotides read TGTGCCTGGGGCCCAGTTGAGGTTGAAGCTTTCTTT. The encoded protein is CAWGPVEVEAFF.

This chain connects TRBV4-3 to TRBJ2-2; 9 bases map to TRBD1. J lost 1 base, V lost 6 bases, and 9 bases had no gene match. The length of the CDR3 is 17 residues. The germline CDR1 and CDR2 sequences are LGHNA and YSLEER. CDR3 region: CASRRGGTGRNTGELFF. CDR3 nucleotides: TGCGCCAGCAGGAGGGGGGGGACAGGGCGGAACACCGGGGAGCTGTTTTTT.

The CDR3 DNA follows: TGTGCCAGCAGCTACGGGACAGGGTCCGAGCAGTACTTC. The encoded protein is CASSYGTGSEQYF. The chain recombines TRBV5-4 with TRBJ2-7; 9 nucleotides match TRBD1. This CDR3 is 13 amino acids long. V lost 3 bases to trimming and J lost 6 bases; unmatched junction nucleotides: 4. The germline gives CDR1 SGHNT, CDR2 YYREEE (reference sequence).

The chain couples TRBV7-3 to TRBJ2-1, with 12 bases identical to TRBD2. The CDR3 covers 16 residues. Looked up from germline, CDR1 is SGHTA and CDR2 is FQGTGA. J lost 8 bases, V lost 2 bases, and 7 bases had no gene match. In DNA form, the CDR3 reads TGTGCCAGCAGCTTATCGCGACTAGCGGGGGTTCATGAGCAGTTCTTC. Amino acids: CASSLSRLAGVHEQFF.

The J gene is TRBJ1-1, the V gene TRBV7-9, with TRBD1 identical over 7 bases. The CDR3 contains 15 residues. Per germline, CDR1 SEHNR and CDR2 FQNEAQ (reference sequence). V was pared by 1 base and J by 4 bases, with 6 bases of the junction left unmatched. The CDR3 reads CASSLGQQGFTEAFF. CDR3 DNA sequence: TGTGCCAGCAGCTTAGGCCAACAGGGGTTCACTGAAGCTTTCTTT.

This clone was seen a handful of times. The chain employs TRBV9 and TRBJ1-2; 8 nucleotides line up with TRBD1. The CDR3 runs 16 residues. V shed 3 bases and J 4 bases; nucleotides not matched to a gene: 11. CDR1 and CDR2 from the germline V gene are SGDLS and YYNGEE. CDR3 sequence (DNA): TGTGCCAGCAGCGGAGGGCCCGGACAGGGACTCTATGGCTACACCTTC. It codes for CASSGGPGQGLYGYTF.

The chain combines TRBV29-1 with TRBJ2-3, with 14 bases lining up with TRBD2. J lost 5 bases, V lost 4 bases, and 2 bases had no gene match. This CDR3 has 14 amino acids. Per the germline V gene, CDR1 is SQVTM and CDR2 is ANQGSEA. This CDR3 is CSVGTSGGLDTQYF. Here the CDR3 DNA reads TGCAGCGTTGGGACTAGCGGGGGGTTAGATACGCAGTATTTT.

The chain recombines TRBV21-1 with TRBJ2-2; the DNA was not used to check the table's D call, TRBD1. TRBV21-1 has pseudogene status. The CDR3 is 17 amino acids. The CDR3, as DNA: TGTGCCAGCAGAACAGACCCCCCGGGACAACGCACCGGGGAGCTGTTTTTT. Translation: CASRTDPPGQRTGELFF.